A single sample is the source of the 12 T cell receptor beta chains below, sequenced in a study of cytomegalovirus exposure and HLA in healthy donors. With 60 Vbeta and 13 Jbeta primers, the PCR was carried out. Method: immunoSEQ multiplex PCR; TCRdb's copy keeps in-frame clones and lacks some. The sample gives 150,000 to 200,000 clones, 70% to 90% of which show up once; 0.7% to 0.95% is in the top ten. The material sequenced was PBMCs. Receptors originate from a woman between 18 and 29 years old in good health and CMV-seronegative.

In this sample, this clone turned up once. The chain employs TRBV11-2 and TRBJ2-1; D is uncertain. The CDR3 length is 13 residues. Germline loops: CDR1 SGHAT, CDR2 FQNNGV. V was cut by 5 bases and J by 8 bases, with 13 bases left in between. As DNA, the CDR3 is TGTGCCAGCAGCCCCCTTAGTAGCTATGAGCAGTTCTTC. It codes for CASSPLSSYEQFF. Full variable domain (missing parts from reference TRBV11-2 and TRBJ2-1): EAGVAQSPRYKIIEKRQSVAFWCNPISGHATLYWYQQILGQGPKLLIQFQNNGVVDDSQLPKDRFSAERLKGVDSTLKIQPAKLEDSAVYLCASSPLSSYEQFFGPGTRLTVL.

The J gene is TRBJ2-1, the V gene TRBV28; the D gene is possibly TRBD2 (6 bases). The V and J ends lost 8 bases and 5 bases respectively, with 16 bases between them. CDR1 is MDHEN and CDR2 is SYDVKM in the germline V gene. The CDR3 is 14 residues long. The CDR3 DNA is TGTGCCAGCCGGGTGCTGGGACTTGACAATGAGCAGTTCTTC. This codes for CASRVLGLDNEQFF.

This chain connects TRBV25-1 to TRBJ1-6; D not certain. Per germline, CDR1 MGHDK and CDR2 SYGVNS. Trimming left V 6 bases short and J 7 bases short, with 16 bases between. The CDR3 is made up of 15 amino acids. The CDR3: CASRAGDGWNSPLHF. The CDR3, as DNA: TGTGCCAGCAGGGCGGGAGATGGGTGGAATTCACCCCTCCACTTT.

CDR3 DNA: TGTGCCAGCAGTTTTTCCAGCTCCTACGAGCAGTACTTC. Protein sequence: CASSFSSSYEQYF. The chain combines TRBV28 with TRBJ2-7; D is undetermined. V lost 3 bases, J lost 0 bases, and 6 bases lay in between. The CDR3 spans 13 residues. The V gene's germline CDR1 is MDHEN and CDR2 SYDVKM.

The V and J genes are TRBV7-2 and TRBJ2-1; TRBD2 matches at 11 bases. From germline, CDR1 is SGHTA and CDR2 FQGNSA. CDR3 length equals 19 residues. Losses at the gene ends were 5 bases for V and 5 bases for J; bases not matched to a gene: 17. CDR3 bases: TGTGCCAGCAGCCCATTACGGCTAGCGGGAGGATCTTTAAACAATGAGCAGTTCTTC. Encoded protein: CASSPLRLAGGSLNNEQFF.

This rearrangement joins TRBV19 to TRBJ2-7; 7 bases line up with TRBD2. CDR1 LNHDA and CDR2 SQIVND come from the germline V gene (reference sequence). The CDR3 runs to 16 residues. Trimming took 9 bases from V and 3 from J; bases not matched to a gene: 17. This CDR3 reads CARGTSAPPESYEQYF. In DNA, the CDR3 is TGTGCCAGGGGAACTAGCGCACCCCCTGAGAGCTACGAGCAGTACTTC.

The DNA for the CDR3 is TGTGCCACCAGCAGAGATCGGGGGACAGGAGGGCAGTCCCAGCATTTT. Amino acid sequence: CATSRDRGTGGQSQHF. The rearrangement joins TRBV15 to TRBJ1-5, with 8 bases identical to TRBD1. CDR1 and CDR2 from the germline V gene are LNHNV and YYDKDF (reference sequence). The CDR3 runs to 16 residues. The V and J ends lost 0 bases and 11 bases, in that order; junction bases with no gene match: 12.

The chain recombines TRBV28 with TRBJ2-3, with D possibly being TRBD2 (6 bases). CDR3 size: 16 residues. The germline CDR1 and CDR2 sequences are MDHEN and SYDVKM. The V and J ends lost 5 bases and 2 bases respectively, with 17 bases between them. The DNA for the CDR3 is TGTGCCAGCAGTCTCGAGGAGGGAGGACTCACAGATACGCAGTATTTT. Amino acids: CASSLEEGGLTDTQYF.

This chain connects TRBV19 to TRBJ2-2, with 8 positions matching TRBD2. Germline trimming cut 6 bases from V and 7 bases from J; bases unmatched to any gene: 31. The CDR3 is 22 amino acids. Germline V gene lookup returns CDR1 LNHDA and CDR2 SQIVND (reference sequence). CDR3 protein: CASSPRRGRGKDFSGIIGELFF. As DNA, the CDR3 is TGTGCCAGTAGCCCTCGGCGGGGCAGGGGAAAGGACTTTAGCGGGATCATCGGGGAGCTGTTTTTT. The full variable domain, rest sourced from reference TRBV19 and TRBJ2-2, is DGGITQSPKYLFRKEGQNVTLSCEQNLNHDAMYWYRQDPGQGLRLIYYSQIVNDFQKGDIAEGYSVSREKKESFPLTVTSAQKNPTAFYLCASSPRRGRGKDFSGIIGELFFGEGSRLTVL.

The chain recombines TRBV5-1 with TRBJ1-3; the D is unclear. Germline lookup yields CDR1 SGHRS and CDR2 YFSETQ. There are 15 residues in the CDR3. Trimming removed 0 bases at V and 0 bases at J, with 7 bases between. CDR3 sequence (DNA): TGCGCCAGCAGCTTGGTCTCGGGCTCTGGAAACACCATATATTTT. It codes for CASSLVSGSGNTIYF. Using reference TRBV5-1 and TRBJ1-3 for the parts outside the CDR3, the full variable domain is KAGVTQTPRYLIKTRGQQVTLSCSPISGHRSVSWYQQTPGQGLQFLFEYFSETQRNKGNFPGRFSGRQFSNSRSEMNVSTLELGDSALYLCASSLVSGSGNTIYFGEGSWLTVV.

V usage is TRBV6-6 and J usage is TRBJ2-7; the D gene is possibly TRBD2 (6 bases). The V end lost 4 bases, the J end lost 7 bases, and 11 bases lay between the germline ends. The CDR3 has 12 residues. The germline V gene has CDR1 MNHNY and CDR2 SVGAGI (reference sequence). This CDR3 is CASSWDFIEQYF. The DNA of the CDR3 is TGTGCCAGCAGTTGGGACTTTATTGAGCAGTACTTC.

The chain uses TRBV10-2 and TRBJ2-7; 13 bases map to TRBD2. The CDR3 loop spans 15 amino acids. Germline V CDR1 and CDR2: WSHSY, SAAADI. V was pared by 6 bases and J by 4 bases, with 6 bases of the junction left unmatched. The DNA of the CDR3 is TGCGCCAGCAGCGAGACTAGCGGGAGGAGGTACGAGCAGTACTTC. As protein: CASSETSGRRYEQYF.